The rows below give T cell receptor beta chains drawn from one sample of a study of blood T cells in healthy people across ages. TCRdb redid the calling of the 5' RACE reads with MiXCR, one entry per CDR3 protein. Here the sample spans 920,000 or so distinct CDR3 sequences, 45% being singletons. Sequences were obtained from blood. The origin of the receptors is an older woman in good health. The CDR3 runs from the conserved cysteine through the conserved F or W. The order of the fields is J gene, D gene, V gene, CDR3 protein. A D gene is named only where the DNA matches it firmly.

TRBJ2-7,TRBD1,TRBV9,CASSVAGTANYEQYF
TRBJ1-5,TRBD1,TRBV2,CASSPDRGLQPQHF
-,-,TRBV6-6,CASSVVGLQETQYF
TRBJ2-3,-,TRBV28,CASSFRGPTDTQYF
TRBJ1-4,-,TRBV29-1,CSVAIGQPKINEKLFF
TRBJ1-5,-,TRBV19,CASSFQGWNQPQHF
TRBJ2-7,-,TRBV3-1,CASSPRTEGGNEQYF
TRBJ1-5,-,TRBV12-3/TRBV12-4,CASSPDAGNQPQHF
TRBJ2-1,TRBD1,TRBV9,CASSVEGQGIYEQFF
-,-,TRBV24-1,CATSGPASYNEQYF
TRBJ2-5,TRBD1,TRBV28,CASMAGVLDRGDLQETQYF
TRBJ2-1,TRBD2,TRBV20-1,CSARDSGSTNEQFF
TRBJ2-1,TRBD2,TRBV11-2,CASSSTGTSSTQFF
TRBJ2-7,-,TRBV4-1,CASSQGPARRVGDYEQYF
TRBJ2-7,TRBD1,TRBV15,CVTSRAGTGPYEQYF
TRBJ2-1,TRBD2,TRBV20-1,CSAPPSGPSYNEQFF
TRBJ2-1,-,TRBV25-1,CASSESWGTEQFF